These T cell receptor beta chains were read from a single sample in a study of cytomegalovirus exposure and HLA in healthy donors. Assay: immunoSEQ multiplex PCR; the TCRdb copy retains only in-frame clones and omits some. The data show 200,000 to 300,000 clones, roughly 84% seen once. The sequenced sample was PBMCs. These receptors originate from a man aged 18 to 29 in good health and CMV-seropositive. Each CDR3 is given with its conserved first and last residue.

J gene | V gene | CDR3 protein
TRBJ2-1 | TRBV9 | CASSVPPGTSYNEQFF
TRBJ2-5 | TRBV20-1 | CSEGRRETQYF
TRBJ2-7 | TRBV5-1 | CASRNRTTAYEQYF
TRBJ1-2 | TRBV6-6 | CASSLHRVEVNYGYTF
TRBJ1-2 | TRBV30 | CACPPQYKDGYTF
TRBJ1-1 | TRBV29-1 | CSADRASTEAFF
TRBJ2-3 | TRBV19 | CASSISSIVPDTQYF
TRBJ2-2 | TRBV11-2 | CASSLVGRTTGELFF
TRBJ2-2 | TRBV27 | CASSYTTGELFF
TRBJ2-5 | TRBV7-9 | CASSLATAQETQYF
TRBJ1-3 | TRBV5-8 | CASSLRGLSGNTIYF
TRBJ2-1 | TRBV7-9 | CASSLVDYQHNEQFF
TRBJ1-5 | TRBV28 | CASSSGQGGRQPQHF
TRBJ2-7 | TRBV7-9 | CASSHLVGDEQYF
TRBJ1-2 | TRBV6-5 | CASSSSTGFNRYTF
TRBJ1-2 | TRBV11-2 | CASSLAGQGWGNYGYTF
TRBJ2-7 | TRBV7-9 | CASSSTSWEYEQYF
TRBJ1-1 | TRBV6-5 | CASSYSNGALEAFF
TRBJ2-2 | TRBV7-9 | CASSYPLTGAAGTGELFF
TRBJ1-3 | TRBV29-1 | CSVDTQGSSGNTIYF
TRBJ2-3 | TRBV28 | CAAGRGLSTDTQYF
TRBJ1-1 | TRBV6-1 | CASSAPLDTPEAFF
TRBJ1-2 | TRBV28 | CASSMPQGLGYGYTF
TRBJ1-5 | TRBV15 | CATSSRGKGPQPQHF
TRBJ1-2 | TRBV4-1 | CASSQDHLNIYGYTF
TRBJ2-7 | TRBV27 | CASSLRGRYEQYF
TRBJ2-1 | TRBV9 | CASSPLDVVEQFF
TRBJ2-1 | TRBV19 | CASSWGGPFDEQFF
TRBJ2-5 | TRBV7-9 | CASSPHGAQETQYF
TRBJ1-2 | TRBV6-6 | CASSYSEGNYGYTF
TRBJ1-2 | TRBV5-1 | CASSLVTNYGYTF
TRBJ2-7 | TRBV5-1 | CASSLTSGSREQYF